This T cell receptor beta chain was found in a study of blood T cell repertoires in COVID-19. This clone came up once. Cohort allocation depended upon clinical history that participants reported. CDR3 size: 14 residues. The V and J ends lost 2 bases and 6 bases respectively, with 14 bases between them. Germline lookup yields CDR1 GTSNPN and CDR2 SVGIG (reference sequence). Original methodology: Estimated nucleated cell counts came from reference gene primer amplification. The protocol was immunoSEQ multiplex PCR, while the TCRdb copy is restricted to in-frame clones and leaves out a portion. Clone size and V and J calls were adopted from that table, with D and trimming inferred from the DNA. Among about 300,000 clones, over 85% were seen once, and the ten largest hold under 3%.

This receptor was obtained from a woman between 45 and 60 years old who had been exposed to COVID-19. The chain couples TRBV30 to TRBJ1-3; possibly TRBD1 for D (5 bases). Sequencing used PBMCs or T cells enriched from blood (not recorded which). The CDR3, as DNA: TGTGCCTGGAGTAACCGGGGGGTGCAAAACACCATATATTTT. It yields the protein CAWSNRGVQNTIYF.